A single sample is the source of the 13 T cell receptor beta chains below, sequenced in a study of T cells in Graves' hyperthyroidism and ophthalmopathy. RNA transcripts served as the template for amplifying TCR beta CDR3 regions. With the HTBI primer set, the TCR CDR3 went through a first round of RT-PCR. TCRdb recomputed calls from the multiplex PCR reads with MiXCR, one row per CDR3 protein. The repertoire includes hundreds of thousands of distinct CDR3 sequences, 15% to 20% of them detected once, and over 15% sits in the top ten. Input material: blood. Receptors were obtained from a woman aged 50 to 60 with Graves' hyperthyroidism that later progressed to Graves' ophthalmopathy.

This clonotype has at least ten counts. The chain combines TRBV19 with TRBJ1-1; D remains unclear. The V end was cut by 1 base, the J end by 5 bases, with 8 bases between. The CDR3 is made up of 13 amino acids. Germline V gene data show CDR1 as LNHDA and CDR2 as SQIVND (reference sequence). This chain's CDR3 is CASSIGTGTEAFF. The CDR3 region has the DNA TGTGCCAGTAGTATAGGTACCGGGACTGAAGCTTTCTTT.

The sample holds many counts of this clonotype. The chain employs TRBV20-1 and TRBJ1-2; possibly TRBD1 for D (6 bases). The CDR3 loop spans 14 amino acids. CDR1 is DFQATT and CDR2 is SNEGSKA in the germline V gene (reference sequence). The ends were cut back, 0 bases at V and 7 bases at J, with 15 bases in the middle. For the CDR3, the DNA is TGCAGTGCTAGAGACCAAACAGGGTCGGCTGGCTACACCTTC. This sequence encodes CSARDQTGSAGYTF.

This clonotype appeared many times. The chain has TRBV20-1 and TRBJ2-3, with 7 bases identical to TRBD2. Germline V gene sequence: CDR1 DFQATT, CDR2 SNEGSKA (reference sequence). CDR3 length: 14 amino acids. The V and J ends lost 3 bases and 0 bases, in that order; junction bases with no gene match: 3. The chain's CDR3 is CSARVSGSTDTQYF. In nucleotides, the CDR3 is TGCAGTGCTAGGGTTAGCGGGAGCACAGATACGCAGTATTTT.

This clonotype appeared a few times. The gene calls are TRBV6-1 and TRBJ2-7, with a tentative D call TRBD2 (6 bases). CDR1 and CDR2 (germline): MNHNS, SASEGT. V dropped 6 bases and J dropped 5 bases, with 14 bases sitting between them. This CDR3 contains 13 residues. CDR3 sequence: CASRTGDFDEQYF. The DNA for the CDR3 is TGTGCCAGCAGGACGGGGGATTTCGACGAGCAGTACTTC.

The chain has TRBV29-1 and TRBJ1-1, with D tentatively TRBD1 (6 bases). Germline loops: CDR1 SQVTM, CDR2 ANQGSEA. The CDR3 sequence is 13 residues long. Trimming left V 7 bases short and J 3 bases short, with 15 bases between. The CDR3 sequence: CSGNREADTEAFF. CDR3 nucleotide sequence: TGCAGCGGTAACAGGGAAGCCGACACTGAAGCTTTCTTT.

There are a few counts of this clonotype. CDR3 DNA sequence: TGCGCCAGCAGCCAACGGGCTGACACTGGGGCCAACGTCCTGACTTTC. Translated: CASSQRADTGANVLTF. V is TRBV5-1 and J is TRBJ2-6; D not certain. Germline assignment: CDR1 SGHRS and CDR2 YFSETQ. V was cut by 4 bases and J by 2 bases, with 13 bases left in between. This CDR3 contains 16 residues.

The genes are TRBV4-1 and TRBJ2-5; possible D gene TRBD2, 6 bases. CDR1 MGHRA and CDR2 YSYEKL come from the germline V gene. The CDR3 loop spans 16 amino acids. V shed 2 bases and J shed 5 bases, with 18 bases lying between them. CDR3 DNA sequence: TGCGCCAGCAGCCAAACGACTAGTTGGTTAAGTGAGACCCAGTACTTC. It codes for CASSQTTSWLSETQYF.

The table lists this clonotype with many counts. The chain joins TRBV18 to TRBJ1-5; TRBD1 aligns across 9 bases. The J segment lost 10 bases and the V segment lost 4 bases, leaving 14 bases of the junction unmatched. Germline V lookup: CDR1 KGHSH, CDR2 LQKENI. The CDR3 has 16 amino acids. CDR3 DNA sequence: TGTGCCAGCTCACTGCAAGCTACCGGGACAGGGAATCCCCAGCATTTT. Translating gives CASSLQATGTGNPQHF.

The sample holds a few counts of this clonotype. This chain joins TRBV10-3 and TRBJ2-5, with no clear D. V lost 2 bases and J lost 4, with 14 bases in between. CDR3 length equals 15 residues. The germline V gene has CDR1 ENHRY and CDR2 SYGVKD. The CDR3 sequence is CAISENPPVGETQYF. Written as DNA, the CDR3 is TGTGCCATCAGTGAGAATCCCCCGGTGGGAGAGACCCAGTACTTC.

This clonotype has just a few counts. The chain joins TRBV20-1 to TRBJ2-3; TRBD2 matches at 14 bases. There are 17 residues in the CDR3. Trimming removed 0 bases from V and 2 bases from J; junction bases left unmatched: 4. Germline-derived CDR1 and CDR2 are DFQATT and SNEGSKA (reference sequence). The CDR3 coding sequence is TGCAGTGCTAGAGAGGGACTAGCGGGGGAGCTCACAGATACGCAGTATTTT. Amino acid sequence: CSAREGLAGELTDTQYF.

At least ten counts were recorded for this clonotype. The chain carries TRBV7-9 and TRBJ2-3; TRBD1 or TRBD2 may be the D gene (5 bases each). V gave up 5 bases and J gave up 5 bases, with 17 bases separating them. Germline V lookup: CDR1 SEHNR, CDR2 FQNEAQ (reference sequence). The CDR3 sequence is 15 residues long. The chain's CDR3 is CASSPTGTPVDTQYF. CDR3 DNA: TGTGCCAGCAGCCCGACCGGGACCCCCGTAGATACGCAGTATTTT.

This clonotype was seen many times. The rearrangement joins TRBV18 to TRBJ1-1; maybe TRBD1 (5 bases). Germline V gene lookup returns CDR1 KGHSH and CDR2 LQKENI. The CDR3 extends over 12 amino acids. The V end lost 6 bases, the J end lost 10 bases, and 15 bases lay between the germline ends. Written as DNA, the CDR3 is TGTGCCAGCTCCCCGGACGGGACGGGAGCTTTCTTT. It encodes CASSPDGTGAFF.

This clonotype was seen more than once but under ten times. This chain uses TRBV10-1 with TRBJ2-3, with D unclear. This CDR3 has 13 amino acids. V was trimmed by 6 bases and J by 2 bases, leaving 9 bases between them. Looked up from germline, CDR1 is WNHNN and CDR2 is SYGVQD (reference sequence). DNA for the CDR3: TGCGCCAGCAGCCGGCGACCCACAGATACGCAGTATTTT. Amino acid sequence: CASSRRPTDTQYF.